These 27 T cell receptor beta chains came from one sample sequenced in a study of regulatory T cells in long-lasting Graves disease. Through Arm-PCR of CDR3 regions and iRepertoire HTBI primers, TCR beta libraries were built. Via MiXCR, TCRdb re-called the multiplex PCR reads, giving one row per CDR3 protein. The sample holds 520,000 or so distinct CDR3 sequences; around 11% are singletons and the top ten take 8% to 10%. Time point indicated: newly diagnosed GD, antithyroid drugs for less than 3 months. PBMC RNA was the source of the TCR library. These data are also associated with another study on T cells in Graves' hyperthyroidism and ophthalmopathy.

The specimen comprised peripheral blood mononuclear cells (PBMCs), sampled at new diagnosis, from a patient treated with antithyroid drugs. Receptors were obtained from a woman aged 30 to 39 with Graves disease.

This clonotype was found many times. CDR3 amino acids: CASIPRVGNTEAFF. Written as DNA, the CDR3 is TGTGCCAGCATCCCTCGGGTCGGGAACACTGAAGCTTTCTTT. The chain is built from TRBV7-2 and TRBJ1-1; D uncertain. Trimming cost V 7 bases and J 1 base, with 13 bases left between them. This CDR3 is 14 amino acids long. Germline CDR1 and CDR2: SGHTA and FQGNSA.

This clonotype has at least ten counts. The genes are TRBV20-1 and TRBJ2-1; 8 bases map to TRBD2. The CDR3 has 16 amino acids. The V and J ends lost 6 bases and 3 bases, in that order; junction bases with no gene match: 13. In germline, CDR1 is DFQATT, CDR2 SNEGSKA (reference sequence). CDR3 sequence (DNA): TGCAGTGCCGCATCTTACGGGAGGGAAAACTACAATGAGCAGTTCTTC. It codes for CSAASYGRENYNEQFF.

The chain uses TRBV29-1 and TRBJ1-1, with D maybe TRBD1 (5 bases). The CDR3 has 12 residues. The germline V and J ends were trimmed by 7 bases and 1 base, with 10 bases remaining between them. The V gene's germline CDR1 is SQVTM and CDR2 ANQGSEA. The CDR3 coding sequence is TGCAGCGGAGGACATCGGAACACTGAAGCTTTCTTT. Translating it yields CSGGHRNTEAFF.

The rearrangement uses TRBV18 and TRBJ2-5; D remains ambiguous. The CDR3 loop spans 11 amino acids. Germline V gene sequence: CDR1 KGHSH, CDR2 LQKENI. Trimming took off 8 bases at V and 5 bases at J, with 9 bases between the two ends. The CDR3 spells CASADGETQYF. CDR3 nucleotides: TGTGCCAGCGCAGACGGGGAGACCCAGTACTTC.

This clonotype was recorded many times. The chain is built from TRBV11-3 and TRBJ1-2, with TRBD1 matching 7 bases. V lost 3 bases, J lost 6 bases, and 4 bases stayed unmatched. The CDR3 runs 13 residues. From germline, CDR1 is SGHNT and CDR2 YENEEA. In nucleotides, the CDR3 is TGTGCCAGCAGCTTCCAGGGGGTGGATGGCTACACCTTC. Its protein product is CASSFQGVDGYTF.

With regard to this clonotype: One base separates it from a far larger clone, so it is likely a read error. The chain joins TRBV28 to TRBJ2-5; D call uncertain. The end of the DNA is better explained by TRBJ2-7, so the J call may be wrong. The germline V gene encodes CDR1 MDHEN and CDR2 SYDVKM. The CDR3 is 12 residues long. The CDR3 coding sequence is TGTGCCAGCGTGGTGAACCCCTACGAGCAGTACTTC. Encoded protein: CASVVNPYEQYF.

This clonotype has at least ten counts. This sequence joins TRBV12-3 or TRBV12-4 and TRBJ2-7, with 9 nucleotides matching TRBD1. This CDR3 comprises 16 residues. With V trimmed by 5 bases and J by 4 bases, 12 bases remained unmatched. The CDR3 sequence is CASSPLRAGQGYEQYF. CDR3 nucleotide sequence: TGTGCCAGCAGTCCACTCCGGGCCGGACAGGGGTACGAGCAGTACTTC.

This clonotype came up many times. This chain connects TRBV6-1 to TRBJ2-2, with 9 bases lining up with TRBD1. This CDR3 has 16 amino acids. Germline-derived CDR1 and CDR2 are MNHNS and SASEGT. Germline trimming cut 6 bases from V and 4 bases from J; bases unmatched to any gene: 9. The CDR3 spells CASSLLGTGLTGELFF. The CDR3 DNA sequence: TGTGCCAGCAGCCTCCTCGGGACAGGGCTCACCGGGGAGCTGTTTTTT.

This clonotype was seen ten or more times. The rearrangement links TRBV27 to TRBJ1-2; D may be TRBD1 (6 bases). The CDR3 is 14 amino acids. CDR1 is MNHEY and CDR2 is SMNVEV in the germline V gene (reference sequence). V was trimmed by 6 bases and J by 8 bases, leaving 19 bases between them. The CDR3 DNA is TGTGCCAGCAGCCCAAGGACAGTACGGGAGGGCTACACCTTC. As protein: CASSPRTVREGYTF.

This clonotype came up many times. Here the CDR3 reads CASIGGGVVGEKLFF. The CDR3 DNA follows: TGTGCCAGCATCGGGGGGGGGGTGGTTGGCGAAAAACTGTTTTTT. This rearrangement joins TRBV11-2 to TRBJ1-4; D is perhaps TRBD1 (5 bases). Germline CDR1 reads SGHAT; CDR2 reads FQNNGV. The CDR3 extends over 15 amino acids. Trimming took 7 bases from V and 8 from J, leaving 20 bases between them.

J is TRBJ2-4 and V is TRBV20-1; a possible D gene is TRBD2 (6 bases). Trimming cost V 1 base and J 7 bases, with 14 bases left between them. Germline V gene lookup returns CDR1 DFQATT and CDR2 SNEGSKA (reference sequence). CDR3 length: 14 residues. CDR3 sequence: CSARGDSRGNIQYF. Written as DNA, the CDR3 is TGCAGTGCTAGAGGGGACTCTCGAGGGAACATTCAGTACTTC.

This chain joins TRBV19 and TRBJ1-3, with D possibly being TRBD1 (5 bases). This CDR3 spans 16 amino acids. V lost 5 bases and J lost 5, with 19 bases in between. Per germline, CDR1 LNHDA and CDR2 SQIVND (reference sequence). The CDR3 protein is CASSSFIGGNRNTIYF. The CDR3 DNA reads as TGTGCCAGTAGTTCCTTCATTGGGGGTAATAGAAACACCATATATTTT.

The J gene is TRBJ2-1, the V gene TRBV7-2; D perhaps matches TRBD2 (5 bases). Germline CDR1 is SGHTA and CDR2 is FQGNSA. V was shortened by 5 bases and J by 5 bases, with 13 bases between the two germline ends. This CDR3 is 14 amino acids long. The DNA for the CDR3 is TGTGCCAGCAGCCGAGGGTGGCAGAACAATGAGCAGTTCTTC. Its protein product is CASSRGWQNNEQFF.

This clonotype has a count of ten or more. This rearrangement joins TRBV6-5 to TRBJ1-1; D possibly corresponds to TRBD1 (5 bases). Trimming took 2 bases from V and 4 from J, leaving 11 bases between them. In germline, CDR1 is MNHEY, CDR2 SVGAGI. The CDR3 runs 14 residues. The CDR3 region is CASSYGYGGTEAFF. The CDR3, as DNA: TGTGCCAGCAGTTACGGTTACGGGGGCACTGAAGCTTTCTTT.

The chain links TRBV10-3 to TRBJ2-1, with D possibly being TRBD1 (5 bases). V shed 4 bases and J shed 2 bases, with 9 bases lying between them. The CDR3 loop spans 14 amino acids. The germline CDR1 and CDR2 sequences are ENHRY and SYGVKD. The CDR3 here is CAISVDKTYNEQFF. The CDR3 DNA sequence: TGTGCCATCAGTGTGGACAAAACCTACAATGAGCAGTTCTTC.

This chain links TRBV25-1 with TRBJ2-7, with D perhaps TRBD2 (5 bases). This CDR3 has 13 amino acids. Germline CDR1 MGHDK, CDR2 SYGVNS. Trimming took 6 bases from V and 2 from J, leaving 11 bases between them. CDR3 amino acids: CASSETGTYEQYF. The DNA for the CDR3 is TGTGCCAGCAGCGAGACGGGAACCTACGAGCAGTACTTC.

This clonotype appeared a few times. The chain has TRBV19 and TRBJ2-1; 11 bases line up with TRBD2. With 5 bases clipped from V and 6 bases from J, the junction kept 12 bases outside the gene matches. The CDR3 is made up of 17 amino acids. Germline CDR1 and CDR2: LNHDA and SQIVND (reference sequence). This CDR3 is CASSRAISGRVVNEQFF. CDR3 sequence (DNA): TGTGCCAGTAGTCGTGCCATTAGCGGGAGGGTGGTCAATGAGCAGTTCTTC.

The chain links TRBV12-5 to TRBJ2-3, with TRBD2 matching over 9 bases. Looked up from germline, CDR1 is LGHNT and CDR2 is FRNRAP. The CDR3 totals 14 residues. CDR3 loop: CAVLLAGQGDTQYF. The CDR3, as DNA: TGTGCCGTCCTTCTAGCGGGGCAGGGAGATACGCAGTATTTT. Using reference TRBV12-5 and TRBJ2-3 for the parts outside the CDR3, the full variable domain is DARVTQTPRHKVTEMGQEVTMRCQPILGHNTVFWYRQTMMQGLELLAYFRNRAPLDDSGMPKDRFSAEMPDATLATLKIQPSEPRDSAVYFCAVLLAGQGDTQYFGPGTRLTVL.

The chain uses TRBV4-3 and TRBJ2-3, with 8 bases that match TRBD1. This CDR3 is built from 16 residues. CDR1 is LGHNA, CDR2 YSLEER, per germline. Germline trimming cut 1 base from V and 2 bases from J; bases unmatched to any gene: 5. CDR3 sequence: CASSQGRGRITDTQYF. Written as DNA, the CDR3 is TGCGCCAGCAGCCAAGGCAGGGGGCGTATCACAGATACGCAGTATTTT.

The chain uses TRBV19 and TRBJ1-5; D call uncertain. CDR1 and CDR2 from the germline V gene are LNHDA and SQIVND (reference sequence). The V end lost 6 bases, the J end lost 0 bases, and 12 bases lay between the germline ends. CDR3 size: 15 residues. DNA of the CDR3: TGTGCCAGTAGCTCGACACCTTTTAGCAATCAGCCCCAGCATTTT. It is translated as CASSSTPFSNQPQHF.

This clonotype was counted ten times or more. The chain couples TRBV11-2 to TRBJ2-2, with D unclear. The V and J ends lost 1 base and 4 bases respectively, with 7 bases between them. This CDR3 comprises 14 residues. The germline V gene has CDR1 SGHAT and CDR2 FQNNGV. CDR3 DNA: TGTGCCAGCAGCTTAGTCCAGGTCACCGGGGAGCTGTTTTTT. Translation gives CASSLVQVTGELFF. The variable domain in full, with the rest retrieved from reference TRBV11-2 and TRBJ2-2, is EAGVAQSPRYKIIEKRQSVAFWCNPISGHATLYWYQQILGQGPKLLIQFQNNGVVDDSQLPKDRFSAERLKGVDSTLKIQPAKLEDSAVYLCASSLVQVTGELFFGEGSRLTVL.

This clonotype was recorded at least ten times. The chain is built from TRBV6-1 and TRBJ2-1, with TRBD1 matching over 9 bases. Trimming took 3 bases from V and 3 from J; bases not matched to a gene: 3. Looked up from germline, CDR1 is MNHNS and CDR2 is SASEGT. The CDR3 is 15 amino acids. This CDR3 reads CASSDTTGGYNEQFF. The CDR3 DNA reads as TGTGCCAGCAGTGATACGACAGGGGGCTACAATGAGCAGTTCTTC.

This clonotype was seen repeatedly, ten times or more. The chain employs TRBV6-2 or TRBV6-3 and TRBJ2-7; 9 bases agree with TRBD1. The CDR3 totals 14 residues. The V and J ends lost 4 bases and 5 bases, in that order; junction bases with no gene match: 6. Germline CDR1 and CDR2: MNHEY and SVGEGT. The CDR3 DNA is TGTGCCAGCAGTTGGGGACAGGGATTGGACGAGCAGTACTTC. It yields the protein CASSWGQGLDEQYF.

A word on this clonotype: Its ends do not fully match the called genes, so a read error is possible. The chain links TRBV19 to TRBJ1-5; 7 nucleotides line up with TRBD1. CDR3 size: 15 residues. Germline-derived CDR1 and CDR2 are LNHDA and SQIVND (reference sequence). The CDR3, as DNA: TGTGCCAGTATCAGATCCGGGACAGAATATCAGCCCCGGCATTTT. It codes for CASIRSGTEYQPRHF. The full variable domain, its missing parts supplied by reference TRBV19 and TRBJ1-5, is DGGITQSPKYLFRKEGQNVTLSCEQNLNHDAMYWYRQDPGQGLRLIYYSQIVNDFQKGDIAEGYSVSREKKESFPLTVTSAQKNPTAFYLCASIRSGTEYQPRHFGDGTRLSIL.

This clonotype showed up many times. The rearrangement uses TRBV6-2 or TRBV6-3 and TRBJ1-1; D is unresolved. V was trimmed by 5 bases and J by 0 bases, leaving 13 bases between them. CDR3 size: 15 residues. The germline gives CDR1 MNHEY, CDR2 SVGEGT. CDR3 nucleotide sequence: TGTGCCAGCAGTAATCCTCGCGCCTTGAACACTGAAGCTTTCTTT. This gives the protein CASSNPRALNTEAFF.

The table lists this clonotype with many counts. The rearrangement links TRBV5-1 to TRBJ2-7; TRBD1 matches at 9 bases. The CDR3 contains 14 residues. Germline V CDR1 and CDR2: SGHRS, YFSETQ. V shed 4 bases and J 6 bases; nucleotides not matched to a gene: 8. CDR3 region: CASSPRDRDGEQYF. The CDR3, as DNA: TGCGCCAGCAGCCCTAGGGACAGGGATGGCGAGCAGTACTTC. Full variable domain (rest looked up from reference TRBV5-1 and TRBJ2-7): KAGVTQTPRYLIKTRGQQVTLSCSPISGHRSVSWYQQTPGQGLQFLFEYFSETQRNKGNFPGRFSGRQFSNSRSEMNVSTLELGDSALYLCASSPRDRDGEQYFGPGTRLTVT.

This clonotype was observed a few times. The chain recombines TRBV6-1 with TRBJ1-2, with TRBD1 matching over 8 bases. CDR1 MNHNS and CDR2 SASEGT come from the germline V gene. This CDR3 has 13 residues. V shed 6 bases, J shed 9 bases, and the junction held 9 bases outside the gene matches. This chain's CDR3 is CASRDRAKDRYTF. The CDR3 region has the DNA TGTGCCAGCAGGGACAGGGCGAAGGATCGCTACACCTTC.